Shown below are 13 T cell receptor beta chains from a single sample sequenced in a study of technical replicates of blood from a handful of donors. Profiled with immunoSEQ multiplex PCR; TCRdb holds only in-frame clones, not every one. The sample gives approximately 84,000 clones, roughly 98% of which show up once; 0.12% to 0.15% is in the top ten. The sequenced sample consisted of T cells isolated from PBMCs. The receptors originated from a human donor in good health.

The genes are TRBV6-5 and TRBJ2-5; no reliable D call. With 4 bases removed from V and 4 bases from J, the gap between germline ends came to 10 bases. Germline V CDR1 and CDR2: MNHEY, SVGAGI. There are 13 residues in the CDR3. This chain's CDR3 is CASSFGPSETQYF. The CDR3, as DNA: TGTGCCAGCAGTTTTGGGCCTTCAGAGACCCAGTACTTC.

DNA of the CDR3: TGTGCCAGTAGTAGCAGGGTCCGCAATGAGCAGTTCTTC. This gives the protein CASSSRVRNEQFF. The chain uses TRBV19 and TRBJ2-1, with D possibly being TRBD1 (5 bases). The CDR3 loop spans 13 amino acids. Germline lookup yields CDR1 LNHDA and CDR2 SQIVND (reference sequence). The germline V and J ends were trimmed by 4 bases and 6 bases, with 10 bases remaining between them.

The chain has TRBV5-4 and TRBJ2-2; 10 positions match TRBD2. Unmatched junction bases numbered 7, after V lost 6 bases and J lost 2 bases. The germline gives CDR1 SGHNT, CDR2 YYREEE (reference sequence). CDR3 length: 16 amino acids. The CDR3, as DNA: TGTGCCAGCACCGTGGGACTAGCGAGTAACACCGGGGAGCTGTTTTTT. Amino acids: CASTVGLASNTGELFF.

The chain is built from TRBV9 and TRBJ2-1; TRBD2 agrees at 7 bases. With 0 bases clipped from V and 4 bases from J, the junction kept 4 bases outside the gene matches. Germline CDR1 and CDR2: SGDLS and YYNGEE. The CDR3 is 15 amino acids. The CDR3 sequence: CASSVAASGYNEQFF. CDR3 sequence (DNA): TGTGCCAGCAGCGTAGCGGCTAGCGGTTACAATGAGCAGTTCTTC. The full variable domain, completed using reference TRBV9 and TRBJ2-1, is DSGVTQTPKHLITATGQRVTLRCSPRSGDLSVYWYQQSLDQGLQFLIQYYNGEERAKGNILERFSAQQFPDLHSELNLSSLELGDSALYFCASSVAASGYNEQFFGPGTRLTVL.

The V gene is TRBV27, the J gene TRBJ2-1; 7 nucleotides match TRBD1. This CDR3 is built from 11 residues. CDR1 is MNHEY and CDR2 is SMNVEV in the germline V gene (reference sequence). Trimming took 8 bases from V and 14 from J; bases not matched to a gene: 9. Here the CDR3 DNA reads TGTGCCAGCGATACCGGACAGGTGGAGTTCTTC. It encodes CASDTGQVEFF.

Only one count was recorded for this clone. The chain is built from TRBV11-3 and TRBJ2-1; weak D call: TRBD2 (7 bases). CDR3 size: 18 residues. Germline-derived CDR1 and CDR2 are SGHNT and YENEEA. Trimming took 5 bases from V and 4 from J, leaving 24 bases between them. CDR3 loop: CASSPPGGGSGPYNEQFF. CDR3 bases: TGTGCCAGCAGCCCCCCCGGAGGGGGTAGCGGGCCATACAATGAGCAGTTCTTC.

The chain combines TRBV4-1 with TRBJ2-7; no definite D call. Between the trimmed V and J ends, which lost 2 bases and 3 bases, there was a span of 2 bases. This CDR3 contains 11 residues. CDR1 is MGHRA and CDR2 is YSYEKL in the germline V gene. The CDR3 reads CASSQRYEQYF. DNA for the CDR3: TGCGCCAGCAGCCAACGCTACGAGCAGTACTTC.

J is TRBJ2-1 and V is TRBV5-1; D might be TRBD2 (7 bases). The V end was cut by 2 bases, the J end by 8 bases, with 17 bases between. The germline CDR1 and CDR2 sequences are SGHRS and YFSETQ. The CDR3 sequence is 15 residues long. CDR3 sequence: CASSFSGGVWDEQFF. CDR3 sequence (DNA): TGCGCCAGCAGCTTCTCGGGGGGCGTTTGGGATGAGCAGTTCTTC.

This chain connects TRBV11-2 to TRBJ2-1, with 8 bases matching TRBD1. Germline V gene data show CDR1 as SGHAT and CDR2 as FQNNGV. CDR3 length equals 14 residues. The ends lost 5 bases at V and 6 bases at J; junction bases unmatched: 6. This chain's CDR3 is CASSQTGALNEQFF. The CDR3 bases are TGTGCCAGCAGCCAGACAGGGGCGCTCAATGAGCAGTTCTTC.

This rearrangement joins TRBV7-8 to TRBJ2-1; the D gene is possibly TRBD2 (6 bases). This CDR3 has 16 residues. Germline-derived CDR1 and CDR2 are SGHVS and FQNEAQ. V gave up 5 bases and J gave up 6 bases, with 20 bases separating them. CDR3 protein: CASSPKRWEVVNEQFF. In DNA form, the CDR3 reads TGTGCCAGCAGCCCAAAAAGGTGGGAGGTGGTCAATGAGCAGTTCTTC.

The CDR3 DNA sequence: TGTGCCAGTAGTAGAGGTGGGCAGGGAGGGTACAATGAGCAGTTCTTC. It specifies CASSRGGQGGYNEQFF. The rearrangement links TRBV19 to TRBJ2-1; 7 nucleotides match TRBD2. V gave up 4 bases and J gave up 4 bases; unmatched junction bases: 10. CDR1 and CDR2 from the germline V gene are LNHDA and SQIVND (reference sequence). This CDR3 spans 16 amino acids.

The chain carries TRBV25-1 and TRBJ1-2; 7 bases fit TRBD1. CDR3 length equals 15 residues. Trimming at V came to 3 bases and at J to 0 bases, leaving 4 bases not matched to a gene. The germline gives CDR1 MGHDK, CDR2 SYGVNS. The CDR3 loop reads CASSESRGTNYGYTF. CDR3 DNA: TGTGCCAGCAGTGAGTCCAGGGGGACTAACTATGGCTACACCTTC.

CDR3 protein: CASRTASGEETQYF. CDR3 bases: TGTGCCAGCAGGACGGCTAGCGGGGAAGAGACCCAGTACTTC. This chain connects TRBV5-6 to TRBJ2-5, with 9 bases fitting TRBD2. The germline CDR1 and CDR2 sequences are SGHDT and YYEEEE. The CDR3 has 14 amino acids. V trimming: 5 bases; J trimming: 3 bases; junction bases outside the gene matches: 5.